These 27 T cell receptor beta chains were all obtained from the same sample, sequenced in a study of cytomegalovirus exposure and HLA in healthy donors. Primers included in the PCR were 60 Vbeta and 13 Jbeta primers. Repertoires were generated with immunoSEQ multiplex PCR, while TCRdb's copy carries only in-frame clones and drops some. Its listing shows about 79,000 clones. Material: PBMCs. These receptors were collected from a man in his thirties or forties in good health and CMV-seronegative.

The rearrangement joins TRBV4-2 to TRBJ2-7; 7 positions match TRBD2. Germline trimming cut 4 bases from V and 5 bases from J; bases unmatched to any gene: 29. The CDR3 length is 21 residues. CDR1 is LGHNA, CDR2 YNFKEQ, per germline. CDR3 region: CASSLDCRDGRTSGPCDEQYF. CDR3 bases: TGTGCCAGCAGCCTTGACTGCCGGGACGGCCGGACTAGTGGGCCGTGTGACGAGCAGTACTTC.

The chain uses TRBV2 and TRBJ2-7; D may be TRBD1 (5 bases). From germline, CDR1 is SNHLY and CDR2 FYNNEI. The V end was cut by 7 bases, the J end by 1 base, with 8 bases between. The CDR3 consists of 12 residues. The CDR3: CASNAGSYEQYF. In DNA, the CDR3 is TGTGCCAGCAATGCAGGGTCCTACGAGCAGTACTTC.

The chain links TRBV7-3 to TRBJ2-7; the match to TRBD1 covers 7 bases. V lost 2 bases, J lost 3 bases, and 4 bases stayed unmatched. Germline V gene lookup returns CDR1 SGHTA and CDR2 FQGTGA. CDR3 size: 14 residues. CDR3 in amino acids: CASSLFAGGYEQYF. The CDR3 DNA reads TGTGCCAGCAGCTTATTCGCAGGGGGCTACGAGCAGTACTTC.

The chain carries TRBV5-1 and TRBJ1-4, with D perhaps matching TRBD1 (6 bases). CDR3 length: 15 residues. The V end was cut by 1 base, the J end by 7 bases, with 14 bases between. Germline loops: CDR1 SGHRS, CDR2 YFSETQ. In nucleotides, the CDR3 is TGCGCCAGCAGCTTGTGGGCAGGGGAAAGTGAAAAACTGTTTTTT. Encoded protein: CASSLWAGESEKLFF.

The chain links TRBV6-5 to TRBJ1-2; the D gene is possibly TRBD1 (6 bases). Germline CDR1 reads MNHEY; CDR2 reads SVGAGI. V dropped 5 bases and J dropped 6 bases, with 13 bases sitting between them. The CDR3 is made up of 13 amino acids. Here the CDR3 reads CASSRAGVDGYTF. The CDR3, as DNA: TGTGCCAGCAGTCGCGCAGGGGTCGATGGCTACACCTTC.

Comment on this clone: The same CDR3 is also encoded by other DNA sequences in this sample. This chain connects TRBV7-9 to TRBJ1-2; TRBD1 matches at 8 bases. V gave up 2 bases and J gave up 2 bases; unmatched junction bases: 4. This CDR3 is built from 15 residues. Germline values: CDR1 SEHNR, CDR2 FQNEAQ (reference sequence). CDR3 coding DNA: TGTGCCAGCAGCTTACGGACAGGGCCCAACTATGGCTACACCTTC. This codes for CASSLRTGPNYGYTF.

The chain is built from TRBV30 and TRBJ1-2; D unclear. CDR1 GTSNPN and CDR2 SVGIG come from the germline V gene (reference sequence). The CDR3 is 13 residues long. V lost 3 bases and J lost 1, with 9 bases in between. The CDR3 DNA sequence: TGTGCCTGGAGAGGCAGGAATAACTATGGCTACACCTTC. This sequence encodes CAWRGRNNYGYTF.

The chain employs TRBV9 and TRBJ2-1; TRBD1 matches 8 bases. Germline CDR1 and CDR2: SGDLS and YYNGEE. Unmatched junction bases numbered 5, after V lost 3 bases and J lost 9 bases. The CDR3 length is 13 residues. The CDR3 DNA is TGTGCCAGCAGCGCGACAGGGGCGGGTGAGCAGTTCTTC. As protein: CASSATGAGEQFF.

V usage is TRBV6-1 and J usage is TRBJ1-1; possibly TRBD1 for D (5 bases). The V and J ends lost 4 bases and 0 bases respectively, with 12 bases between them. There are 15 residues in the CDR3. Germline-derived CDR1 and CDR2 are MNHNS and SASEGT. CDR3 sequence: CASSVRRVLNTEAFF. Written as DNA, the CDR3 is TGTGCCAGCAGTGTACGCAGGGTTTTGAACACTGAAGCTTTCTTT.

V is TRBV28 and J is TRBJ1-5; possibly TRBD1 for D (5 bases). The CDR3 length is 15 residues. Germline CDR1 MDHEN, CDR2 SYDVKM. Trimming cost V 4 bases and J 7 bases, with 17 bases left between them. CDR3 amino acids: CASSWVKGSRQPQHF. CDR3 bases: TGTGCCAGCAGTTGGGTAAAGGGGTCCCGGCAGCCCCAGCATTTT.

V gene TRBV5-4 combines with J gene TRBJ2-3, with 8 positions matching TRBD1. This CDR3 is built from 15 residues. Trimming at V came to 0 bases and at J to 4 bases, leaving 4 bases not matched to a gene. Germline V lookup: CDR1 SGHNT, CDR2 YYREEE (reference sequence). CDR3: CASSLEQGVADTQYF. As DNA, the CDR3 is TGTGCCAGCAGCTTGGAACAGGGGGTAGCAGATACGCAGTATTTT. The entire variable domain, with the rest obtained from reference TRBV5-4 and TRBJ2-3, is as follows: ETGVTQSPTHLIKTRGQQVTLRCSSQSGHNTVSWYQQALGQGPQFIFQYYREEENGRGNFPPRFSGLQFPNYSSELNVNALELDDSALYLCASSLEQGVADTQYFGPGTRLTVL.

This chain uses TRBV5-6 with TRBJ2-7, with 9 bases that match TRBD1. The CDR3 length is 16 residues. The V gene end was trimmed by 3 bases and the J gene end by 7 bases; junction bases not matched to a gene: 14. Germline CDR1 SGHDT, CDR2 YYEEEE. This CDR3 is CASSSFNMGQGREQYF. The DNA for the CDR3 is TGTGCCAGCAGCTCATTTAATATGGGACAGGGTCGGGAGCAGTACTTC.

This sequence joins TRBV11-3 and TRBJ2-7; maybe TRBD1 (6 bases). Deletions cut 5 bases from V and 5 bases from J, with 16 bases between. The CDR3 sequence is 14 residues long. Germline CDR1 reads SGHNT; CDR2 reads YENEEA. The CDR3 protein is CASSPSGHRNEQYF. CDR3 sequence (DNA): TGTGCCAGCAGCCCGTCGGGACACCGGAACGAGCAGTACTTC.

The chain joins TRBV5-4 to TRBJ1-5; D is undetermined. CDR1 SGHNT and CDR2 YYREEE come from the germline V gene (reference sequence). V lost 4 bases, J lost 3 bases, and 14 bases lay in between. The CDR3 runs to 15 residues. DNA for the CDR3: TGTGCCAGCAGCCCCGGCGCAGGATTCAATCAGCCCCAGCATTTT. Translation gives CASSPGAGFNQPQHF.

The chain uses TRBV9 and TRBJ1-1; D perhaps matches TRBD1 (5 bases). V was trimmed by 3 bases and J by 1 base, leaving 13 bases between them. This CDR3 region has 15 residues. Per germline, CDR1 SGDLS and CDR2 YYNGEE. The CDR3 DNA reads TGTGCCAGCAGCGAGGGGATTTCGCCGAACACTGAAGCTTTCTTT. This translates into CASSEGISPNTEAFF.

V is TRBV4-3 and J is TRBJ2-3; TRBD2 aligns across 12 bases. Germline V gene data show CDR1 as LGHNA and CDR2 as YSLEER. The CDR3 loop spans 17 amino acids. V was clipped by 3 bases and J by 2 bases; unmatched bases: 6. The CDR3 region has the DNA TGCGCCAGCAGCCACCTACCTAGCGGGAGGGCCACAGATACGCAGTATTTT. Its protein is CASSHLPSGRATDTQYF.

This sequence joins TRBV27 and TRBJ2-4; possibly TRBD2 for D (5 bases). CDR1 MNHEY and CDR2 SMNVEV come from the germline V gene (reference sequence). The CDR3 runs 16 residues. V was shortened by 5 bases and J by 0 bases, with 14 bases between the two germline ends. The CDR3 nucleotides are TGTGCCAGCAGTCTCTTCGGACTTCTAGCCAAAAACATTCAGTACTTC. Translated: CASSLFGLLAKNIQYF.

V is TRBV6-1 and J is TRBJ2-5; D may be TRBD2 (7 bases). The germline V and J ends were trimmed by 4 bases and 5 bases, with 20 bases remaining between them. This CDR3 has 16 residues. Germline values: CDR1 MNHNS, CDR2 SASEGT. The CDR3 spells CASSVKEGGPGETQYF. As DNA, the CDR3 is TGTGCCAGCAGTGTAAAGGAGGGGGGGCCCGGGGAGACCCAGTACTTC.

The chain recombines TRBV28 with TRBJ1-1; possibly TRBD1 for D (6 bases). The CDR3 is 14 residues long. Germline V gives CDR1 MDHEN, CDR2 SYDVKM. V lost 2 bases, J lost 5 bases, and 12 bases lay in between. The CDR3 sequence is CASSLGPGETEAFF. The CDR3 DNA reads TGTGCCAGCAGTTTAGGACCAGGGGAAACTGAAGCTTTCTTT.

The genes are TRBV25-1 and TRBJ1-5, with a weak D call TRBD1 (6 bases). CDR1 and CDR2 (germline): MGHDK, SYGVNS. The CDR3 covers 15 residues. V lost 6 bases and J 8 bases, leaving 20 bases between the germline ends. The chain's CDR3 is CASSPTGGGLEPQHF. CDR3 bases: TGTGCCAGCAGCCCAACGGGGGGGGGCTTGGAGCCCCAGCATTTT.

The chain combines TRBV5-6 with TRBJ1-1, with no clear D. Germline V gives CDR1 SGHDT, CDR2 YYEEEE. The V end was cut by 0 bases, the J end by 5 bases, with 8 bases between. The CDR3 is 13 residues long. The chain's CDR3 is CASSLAPRTEAFF. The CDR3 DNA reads TGTGCCAGCAGCTTGGCCCCCAGGACTGAAGCTTTCTTT.

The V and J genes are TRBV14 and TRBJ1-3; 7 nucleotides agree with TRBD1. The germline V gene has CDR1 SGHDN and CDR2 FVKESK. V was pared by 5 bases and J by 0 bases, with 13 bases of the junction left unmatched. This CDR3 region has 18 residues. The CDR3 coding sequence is TGTGCCAGCAGCTCCCGGGACAGAATATGGAGCTCTGGAAACACCATATATTTT. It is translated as CASSSRDRIWSSGNTIYF.

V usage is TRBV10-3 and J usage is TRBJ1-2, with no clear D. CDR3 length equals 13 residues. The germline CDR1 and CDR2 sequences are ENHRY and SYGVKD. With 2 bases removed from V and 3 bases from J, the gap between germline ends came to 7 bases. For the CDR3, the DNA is TGTGCCATCAGTGAGGCGGGTCACTATGGCTACACCTTC. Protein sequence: CAISEAGHYGYTF.

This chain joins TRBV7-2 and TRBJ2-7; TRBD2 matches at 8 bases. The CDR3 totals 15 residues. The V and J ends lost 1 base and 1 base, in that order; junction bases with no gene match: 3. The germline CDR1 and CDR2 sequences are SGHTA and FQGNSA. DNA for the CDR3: TGTGCCAGCAGCTTAGGACTAGCGTATTCCTACGAGCAGTACTTC. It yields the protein CASSLGLAYSYEQYF.

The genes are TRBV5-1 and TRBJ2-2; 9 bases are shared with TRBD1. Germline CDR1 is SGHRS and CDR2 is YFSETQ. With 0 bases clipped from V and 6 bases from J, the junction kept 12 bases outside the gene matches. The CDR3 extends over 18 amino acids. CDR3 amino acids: CASSLEPQGARPSGELFF. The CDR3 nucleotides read TGCGCCAGCAGCTTGGAGCCACAGGGGGCGCGTCCGTCCGGGGAGCTGTTTTTT.

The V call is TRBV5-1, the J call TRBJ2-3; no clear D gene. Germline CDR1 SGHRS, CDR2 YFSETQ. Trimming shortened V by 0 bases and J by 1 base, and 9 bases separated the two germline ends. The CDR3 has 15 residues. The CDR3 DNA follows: TGCGCCAGCAGCTTGGTGGTTTCGGGCACAGATACGCAGTATTTT. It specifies CASSLVVSGTDTQYF.

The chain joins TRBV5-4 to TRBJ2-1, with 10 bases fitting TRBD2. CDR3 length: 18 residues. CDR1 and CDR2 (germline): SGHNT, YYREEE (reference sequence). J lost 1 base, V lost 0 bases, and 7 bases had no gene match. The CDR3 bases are TGTGCCAGCAGCTTGGGGGGAGCGGGAGGGGGGTCCTACAATGAGCAGTTCTTC. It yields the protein CASSLGGAGGGSYNEQFF.